Sequencing of this T cell receptor (beta chain) was carried out in a study of blood T cell repertoires in COVID-19. Study overall: Spain, Italy and the United States supplied samples that represented acute and convalescent COVID-19. T cells, B-cell-depleted T cells, or PBMCs provided the cDNA or gDNA that served as material.

Germline assignment: CDR1 MNHEY and CDR2 SVGEGT. V was pared by 6 bases and J by 1 base, with 8 bases of the junction left unmatched. This CDR3 region has 16 residues. As processed by the authors: Nucleated cell counts were estimated from reference gene primer amplification. Profiled with immunoSEQ multiplex PCR; TCRdb holds only in-frame clones, not every one. V and J calls and clone size are those listed in that table; D and trimming were worked out from the DNA. The repertoire holds approximately 100,000 clones, with 65% to 80% as singletons. This sequence joins TRBV6-2 or TRBV6-3 and TRBJ2-3; 9 nucleotides line up with TRBD2. This TCR came from an older man with active or convalescent COVID-19. Sequenced input: peripheral blood. CDR3 loop: CASSHPGLAGTDTQYF. The CDR3 nucleotides read TGTGCCAGCAGCCACCCGGGACTAGCAGGCACAGATACGCAGTATTTT.